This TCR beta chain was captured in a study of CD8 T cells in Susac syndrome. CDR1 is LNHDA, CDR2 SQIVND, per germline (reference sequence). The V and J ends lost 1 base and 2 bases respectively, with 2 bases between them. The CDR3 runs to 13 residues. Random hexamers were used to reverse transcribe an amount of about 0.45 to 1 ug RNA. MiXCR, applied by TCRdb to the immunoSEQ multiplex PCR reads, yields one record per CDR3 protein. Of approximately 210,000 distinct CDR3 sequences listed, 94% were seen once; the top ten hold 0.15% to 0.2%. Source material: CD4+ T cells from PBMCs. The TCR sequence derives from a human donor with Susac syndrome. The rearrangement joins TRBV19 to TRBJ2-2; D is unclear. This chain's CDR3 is CASSIANTGELFF. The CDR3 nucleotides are TGTGCCAGTAGTATAGCAAACACCGGGGAGCTGTTTTTT.